Sequencing of this TCR beta chain was carried out in a study of T cell responses to AZD1222 COVID-19 vaccine. About this clone itself: Its antigen is still unknown.

Repertoires were generated with immunoSEQ multiplex PCR, while TCRdb's copy carries only in-frame clones and drops some. The table records 70,000 to 95,000 clones, under 95% of them present only once. Study-wide findings and caveats: Repertoires in all cases were sampled only once the peak T cell response had passed.

Germline trimming cut 3 bases from V and 0 bases from J; bases unmatched to any gene: 6. CDR1 LNHDA and CDR2 SQIVND come from the germline V gene (reference sequence). This CDR3 region has 16 residues. The sequenced sample was peripheral blood, obtained 28 days after the second AZD1222 dose. The TCR comes from an adult who received the AZD1222 COVID-19 vaccine. The rearrangement joins TRBV19 to TRBJ2-7, with 9 bases lining up with TRBD1. The DNA of the CDR3 is TGTGCCAGTAGTATTGACGGGACAGGGACCTCCTACGAGCAGTACTTC. Translating gives CASSIDGTGTSYEQYF.